This TCR beta chain was identified during a study of T cell changes during pregnancy in multiple sclerosis. Profiled with immunoSEQ multiplex PCR; TCRdb holds only in-frame clones, not every one. This table has about 100,000 clones, roughly 92% appearing once. Germline-derived CDR1 and CDR2 are SGHRS and YFSETQ. The germline V and J ends were trimmed by 5 bases and 7 bases, with 16 bases remaining between them. The CDR3 runs to 13 residues. The sample consisted of peripheral blood, taken in the second trimester of pregnancy. This chain uses TRBV5-1 with TRBJ2-7; no firm D call. This TCR was recovered from a female donor with multiple sclerosis, enrolled in a pregnancy study. The CDR3: CASRPLLGLEQYF. In DNA, the CDR3 is TGCGCCAGCAGGCCCCTCCTAGGTTTAGAGCAGTACTTC. Supplemented by reference TRBV5-1 and TRBJ2-7, the full variable domain reads KAGVTQTPRYLIKTRGQQVTLSCSPISGHRSVSWYQQTPGQGLQFLFEYFSETQRNKGNFPGRFSGRQFSNSRSEMNVSTLELGDSALYLCASRPLLGLEQYFGPGTRLTVT.